Listed below are T cell receptor beta chains from one sample, sequenced in a study of CD8 T cells in ankylosing spondylitis. TCRdb passed the 5' RACE reads through MiXCR, listing each CDR3 protein once. The repertoire consists of a few hundred thousand distinct CDR3 sequences, with 7% to 9% occurring once and the leading ten covering approximately 15%. Sequencing was carried out using blood, either unsorted or a sorted T cell fraction (not recorded which). These receptor sequences come from a male donor with ankylosing spondylitis. Each CDR3 is given with its conserved first and last residue. D genes are given only for firm matches. Clone sizes are given selectively: once, few, many, or a class where the clone is expanded.

clone_size	j_call	d_call	v_call	cdr3_aa	cdr3_nt
.	TRBJ2-3	.	TRBV24-1	CATRATGRSADTQYF	TGTGCCACCAGAGCCACGGGCCGTAGTGCAGATACGCAGTATTTT
.	TRBJ2-3	.	TRBV29-1	CSVDLRSTSDTQYF	TGCAGCGTTGATCTCCGGTCCACCTCAGATACGCAGTATTTT
few	TRBJ1-4	.	TRBV12-3/TRBV12-4	CASSARTVNEKLFF	TGTGCCAGCAGTGCCCGGACGGTCAATGAAAAACTGTTTTTT
.	TRBJ2-7	.	TRBV6-1	CASTYNTGRGYEQYF	TGTGCCAGCACATACAATACAGGGAGGGGGTACGAGCAGTACTTC
many	TRBJ2-7	TRBD1	TRBV18	CASSQGQAGEQYF	TGTGCCAGCTCCCAGGGACAGGCGGGTGAGCAGTACTTC
few	TRBJ2-1	.	TRBV7-9	CASSWASNEQFF	TGTGCCAGCAGCTGGGCCTCAAATGAGCAGTTCTTC
.	TRBJ2-7	.	TRBV5-5	CASSPLQAVDEQYF	TGTGCCAGCAGCCCCCTGCAGGCCGTCGACGAGCAGTACTTC
few	TRBJ1-2	.	TRBV12-3/TRBV12-4	CASSSQGGGYTF	TGTGCCAGCAGTTCCCAGGGTGGTGGCTACACCTTC
.	TRBJ2-7	.	TRBV28	CASHSPGDFGEQYF	TGTGCCAGTCACAGCCCAGGAGATTTTGGAGAGCAGTACTTC
many	TRBJ2-5	.	TRBV28	CASQGSQETQYF	TGTGCCAGCCAGGGGTCTCAAGAGACCCAGTACTTC
few	TRBJ2-6	TRBD1	TRBV29-1	CSVRGRATGGYSGANVLTF	TGCAGCGTTCGGGGAAGGGCCACAGGGGGCTATAGTGGGGCCAACGTCCTGACTTTC
.	TRBJ2-3	.	TRBV7-8	CASSPAGPDVDTQYF	TGTGCCAGCAGCCCAGCGGGTCCTGATGTGGATACGCAGTATTTT
many	TRBJ2-7	.	TRBV20-1	CSARDSYEQYF	TGCAGTGCGAGGGACTCCTACGAGCAGTACTTC
few	TRBJ1-1	.	TRBV5-1	CASSLTGQSTEAFF	TGCGCCAGCAGCTTGACTGGGCAGAGCACTGAAGCTTTCTTT
.	TRBJ1-1	.	TRBV7-9	CASSLGIEAFF	TGTGCCAGCAGCTTAGGGATTGAAGCTTTCTTT
.	TRBJ1-1	.	TRBV3-1	CASSQVRTEAFF	TGTGCCAGCAGCCAAGTTCGCACTGAAGCTTTCTTT
few	TRBJ1-6	TRBD1	TRBV2	CASSARDRVNSPLHF	TGTGCCAGCAGTGCGCGGGACAGGGTTAATTCACCCCTCCACTTT
many	TRBJ1-4	.	TRBV9	CASSVEGDLRATNEKLFF	TGTGCCAGCAGCGTAGAGGGGGACCTCCGGGCAACTAATGAAAAACTGTTTTTT
few	TRBJ2-5	TRBD2	TRBV29-1	CSVETSVGETQYF	TGCAGCGTAGAGACTAGCGTCGGGGAGACCCAGTACTTC
many	TRBJ2-3	TRBD2	TRBV4-1	CASSQEGTSGFGDTQYF	TGCGCCAGCAGCCAAGAGGGGACTAGCGGATTTGGGGATACGCAGTATTTT